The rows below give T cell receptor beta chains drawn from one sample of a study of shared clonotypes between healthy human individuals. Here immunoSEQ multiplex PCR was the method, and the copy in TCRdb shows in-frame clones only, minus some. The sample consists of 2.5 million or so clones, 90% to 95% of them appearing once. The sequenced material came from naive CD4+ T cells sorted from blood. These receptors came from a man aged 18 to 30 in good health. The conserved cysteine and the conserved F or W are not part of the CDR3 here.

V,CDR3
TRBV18,ASSPQVGSNEKLF
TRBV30,AWSVLDEKLF
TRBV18,ASSGDRNADTQY
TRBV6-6,ASSPGQTFVAYEQY
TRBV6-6,ASSYEALIGEQY
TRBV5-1,ASSSGQGALMDTEAF
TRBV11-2,ASSLGVNPGQGATPLH
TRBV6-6,ASSFLWEQY
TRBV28,ASSSGTEVYGYT
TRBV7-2,ASSPSGNTDTQY
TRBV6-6,ASRARGGGTYEQY
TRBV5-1,ASSLGGTGGNQPQH
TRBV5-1,ASSLDRGGNSPLH
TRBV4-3,ASSQEINPQPQH
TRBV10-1,ASSESGNKGETQY
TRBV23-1,ASGGTGNSPLH
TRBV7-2,ASTVDNYGYT
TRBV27,ASSLGTSEGETQY
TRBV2,ASSEILAGGEY
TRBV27,ASSLLASGVPYEQY
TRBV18,ASSPYLAGSLGYTQY
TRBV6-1,ASSEFAGLNYEQY
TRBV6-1,ASSEPFSLAGRGTQY
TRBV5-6,ASNKAGIQPQH
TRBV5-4,ASSQKREAGTDTQY
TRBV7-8,ASSLAGPGQIGNNEQF
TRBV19,ASSIEGQGNSPLH